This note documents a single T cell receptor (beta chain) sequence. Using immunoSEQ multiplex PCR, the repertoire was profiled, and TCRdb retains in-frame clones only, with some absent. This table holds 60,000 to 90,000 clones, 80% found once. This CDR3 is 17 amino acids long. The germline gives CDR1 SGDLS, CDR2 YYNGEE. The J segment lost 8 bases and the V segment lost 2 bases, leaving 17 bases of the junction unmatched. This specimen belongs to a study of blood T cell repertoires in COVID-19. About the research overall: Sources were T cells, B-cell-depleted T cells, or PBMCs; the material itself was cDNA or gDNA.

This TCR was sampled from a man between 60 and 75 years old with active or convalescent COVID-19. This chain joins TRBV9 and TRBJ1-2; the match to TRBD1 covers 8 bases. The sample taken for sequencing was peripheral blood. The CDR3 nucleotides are TGTGCCAGCAGCGTTGGTCCTTATCCAGGGGGCGCGGGCGGCTACACCTTC. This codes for CASSVGPYPGGAGGYTF.